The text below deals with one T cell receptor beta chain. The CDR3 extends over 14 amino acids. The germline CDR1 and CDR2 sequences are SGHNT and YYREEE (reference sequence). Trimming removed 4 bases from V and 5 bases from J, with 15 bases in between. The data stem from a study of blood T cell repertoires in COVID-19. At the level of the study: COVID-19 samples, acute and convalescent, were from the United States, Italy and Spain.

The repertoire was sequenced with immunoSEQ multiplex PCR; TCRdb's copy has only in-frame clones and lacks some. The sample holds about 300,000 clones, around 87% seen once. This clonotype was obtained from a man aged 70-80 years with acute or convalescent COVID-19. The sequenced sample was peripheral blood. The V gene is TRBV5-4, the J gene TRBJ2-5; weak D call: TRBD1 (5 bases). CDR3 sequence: CASSNRQGMETQYF. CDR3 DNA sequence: TGTGCCAGCAGCAACAGGCAGGGTATGGAGACCCAGTACTTC.